This T cell receptor (beta chain) was captured in a study of T-cell reconstitution after alpha-beta-depleted transplantation in children. The TCRbeta library incorporated unique molecular identifiers. TCRdb reprocessed the PCR reads via MiXCR and lists one record per CDR3 protein. Among a few hundred thousand distinct CDR3 sequences, 13% were seen once, and the ten largest hold 2% to 2.5%. Trimming took off 6 bases at V and 7 bases at J, with 19 bases between the two ends. CDR3 length equals 14 residues. Germline V CDR1 and CDR2: SQVTM, ANQGSEA. This clonotype occurred a few times. The specimen comprised PBMCs, mostly from graft donor cells, sampled 360 days after TCRalphabeta/CD19-depleted stem cell transplant. The clonotype comes from a male patient aged 10-17 years who had a stem cell transplant for acute myeloid leukemia, so the T cells may come from the graft donor. This chain links TRBV29-1 with TRBJ2-1; D call uncertain. The CDR3 DNA reads TGCAGCGTCGACCCGGGCTGGGGAAGGAATGAGCAGTTCTTC. Protein product: CSVDPGWGRNEQFF.